The T cell receptor (beta chain) under discussion was sequenced for a study of early T cells in non-severe SARS-CoV-2 infection. Study-level background: The input, bulk RNA from unsorted whole blood, was sequenced, and chains were unpaired.

Whole-study results and caveats: Missing private and CD4 specificities, VDJdb matching favored anti-spike CD8 responses.

There are 15 residues in the CDR3. The J segment lost 5 bases and the V segment lost 7 bases, leaving 11 bases of the junction unmatched. CDR1 SGDLS and CDR2 YYNGEE come from the germline V gene. Turning to this clonotype: Its antigen is currently unknown.

Each cDNA molecule carried a unique molecular identifier. TCRdb reanalysed the 5' RACE reads using MiXCR and keeps one entry per CDR3 protein. The sample gives about 64,000 distinct CDR3 sequences, 10% to 15% of which show up once; approximately 1.4% is in the top ten. The TCR sequence derives from an adult who was a healthcare worker with PCR-confirmed SARS-CoV-2 infection or an uninfected control (not recorded which). Here the sequenced sample was whole blood, taken at baseline. V and J are TRBV9 and TRBJ1-3, with TRBD1 identical over 8 bases. CDR3 sequence reads: CASSGQGVFRNTIYF. DNA for the CDR3: TGTGCCAGCTCCGGACAGGGCGTATTCAGAAACACCATATATTTT.